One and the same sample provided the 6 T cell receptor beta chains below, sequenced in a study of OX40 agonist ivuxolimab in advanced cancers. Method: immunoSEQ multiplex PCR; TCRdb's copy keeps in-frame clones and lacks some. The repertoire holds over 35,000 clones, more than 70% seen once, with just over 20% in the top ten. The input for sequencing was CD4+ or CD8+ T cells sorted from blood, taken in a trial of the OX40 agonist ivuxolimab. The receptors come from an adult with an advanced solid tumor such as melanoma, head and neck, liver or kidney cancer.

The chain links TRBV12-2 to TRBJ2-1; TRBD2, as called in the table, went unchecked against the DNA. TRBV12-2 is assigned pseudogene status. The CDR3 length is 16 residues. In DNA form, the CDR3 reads TGTGCAAGTCGCTTGACGACTAGCTGCTCCTACAATGAGCAGTTCTTC. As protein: CASRLTTSCSYNEQFF.

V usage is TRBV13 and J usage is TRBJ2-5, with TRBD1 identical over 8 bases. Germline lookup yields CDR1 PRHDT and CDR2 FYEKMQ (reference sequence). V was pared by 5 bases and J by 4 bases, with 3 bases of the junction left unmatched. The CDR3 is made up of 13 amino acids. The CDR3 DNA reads TGTGCCAGCAGCCCCGGACAGGGAGAGACCCAGTACTTC. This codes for CASSPGQGETQYF.

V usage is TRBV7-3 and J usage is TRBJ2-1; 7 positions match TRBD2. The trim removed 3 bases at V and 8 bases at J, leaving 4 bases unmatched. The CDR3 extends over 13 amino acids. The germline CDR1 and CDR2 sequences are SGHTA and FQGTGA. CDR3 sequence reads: CASSFLAGDEQFF. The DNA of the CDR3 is TGTGCCAGCAGCTTCTTGGCGGGGGATGAGCAGTTCTTC.

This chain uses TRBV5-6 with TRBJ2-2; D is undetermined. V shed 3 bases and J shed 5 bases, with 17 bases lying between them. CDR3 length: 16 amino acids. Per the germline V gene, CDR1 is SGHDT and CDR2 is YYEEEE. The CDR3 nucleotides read TGTGCCAGCAGCTCGAGCCATCTCGCCGGGACCGGGGAGCTGTTTTTT. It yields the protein CASSSSHLAGTGELFF.

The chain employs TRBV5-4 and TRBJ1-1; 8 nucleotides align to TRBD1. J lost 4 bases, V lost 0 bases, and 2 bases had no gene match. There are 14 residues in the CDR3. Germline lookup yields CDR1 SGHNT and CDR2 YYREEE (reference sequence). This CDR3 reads CASSLDRGSTEAFF. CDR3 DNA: TGTGCCAGCAGCTTGGACAGGGGGAGCACTGAAGCTTTCTTT.

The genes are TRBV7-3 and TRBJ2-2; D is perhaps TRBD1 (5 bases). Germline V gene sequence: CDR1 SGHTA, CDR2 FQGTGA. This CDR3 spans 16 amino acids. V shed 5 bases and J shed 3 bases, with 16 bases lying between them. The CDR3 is CASSPQGVDDTGELFF. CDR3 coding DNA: TGTGCCAGCAGCCCTCAGGGCGTAGACGACACCGGGGAGCTGTTTTTT.